The 7 T cell receptor beta chains below come from one sample, sequenced in a study of post-analysis software for immune sequencing data. Their antigen targets remain unknown. Study findings and constraints: A handful of TRBV segments were more frequent in patients than controls; TRBV5-6, TRBV5-1 and TRBV20-1 belonged to this group.

The TCR beta cDNA libraries contained unique molecular identifiers. From the PCR reads, TCRdb called clonotypes with MiXCR, one entry per CDR3 protein. The data show roughly 600,000 distinct CDR3 sequences, around 47% seen once. Sequenced material: blood. All receptors come from a girl aged 5 to 17 with multiple sclerosis.

This chain uses TRBV7-6 with TRBJ2-1; D may be TRBD1 or TRBD2 (6 bases each). This CDR3 has 15 residues. Germline CDR1 and CDR2: SGHVS and FNYEAQ. Trimming left V 2 bases short and J 4 bases short, with 12 bases between. The CDR3 here is CASSLLWGAYNEQFF. CDR3 sequence (DNA): TGTGCCAGCAGCTTATTGTGGGGGGCGTACAATGAGCAGTTCTTC.

This rearrangement joins TRBV21-1 to TRBJ2-5; the table gives TRBD2 as D, unverified against the DNA. TRBV21-1 is marked as a pseudogene. This CDR3 has 14 amino acids. The CDR3 sequence: CATAEGGSEETQYF. In DNA, the CDR3 is TGTGCCACCGCTGAGGGCGGGAGCGAGGAGACCCAGTACTTC.

The chain has TRBV6-1 and TRBJ2-1; D not resolved. The CDR3 is made up of 15 amino acids. Trimming cost V 7 bases and J 5 bases, with 18 bases left between them. Germline V gives CDR1 MNHNS, CDR2 SASEGT. CDR3 sequence (DNA): TGTGCCAGCACCCGAGCAGGTGATTGGGACAATGAGCAGTTCTTC. This gives the protein CASTRAGDWDNEQFF.

The chain has TRBV5-6 and TRBJ1-5; D remains unclear. V shed 3 bases and J shed 4 bases, with 8 bases lying between them. This CDR3 has 13 amino acids. Germline V lookup: CDR1 SGHDT, CDR2 YYEEEE. CDR3 nucleotides: TGTGCCAGCAGCTCCGGAGCTAATCAGCCCCAGCATTTT. It translates to CASSSGANQPQHF.

The rearrangement links TRBV29-1 to TRBJ1-2; TRBD1 might be the D (5 bases). V lost 6 bases and J 5 bases, leaving 13 bases between the germline ends. The CDR3 runs 12 residues. Germline V lookup: CDR1 SQVTM, CDR2 ANQGSEA. CDR3 amino acids: CSVRGGAYGYTF. The DNA for the CDR3 is TGCAGCGTAAGGGGTGGTGCATATGGCTACACCTTC. The variable domain in full, completed from reference TRBV29-1 and TRBJ1-2, reads SAVISQKPSRDICQRGTSLTIQCQVDSQVTMMFWYRQQPGQSLTLIATANQGSEATYESGFVIDKFPISRPNLTFSTLTVSNMSPEDSSIYLCSVRGGAYGYTFGSGTRLTVV.

The chain links TRBV5-1 to TRBJ1-5; a weak D match, TRBD1 (5 bases). The V gene's germline CDR1 is SGHRS and CDR2 YFSETQ. The CDR3 totals 14 residues. V was pared by 4 bases and J by 3 bases, with 11 bases between. CDR3 DNA: TGCGCCAGCAGCACCGGGACCGCCAATCAGCCCCAGCATTTT. This codes for CASSTGTANQPQHF.

In its sample, this clonotype was seen a few times. The J gene is TRBJ1-2, the V gene TRBV5-5, with TRBD1 matching 9 bases. V dropped 0 bases and J dropped 2; count of bases not matched to a gene: 8. The V gene's germline CDR1 is SGHKS and CDR2 YYEKEE (reference sequence). This CDR3 comprises 17 residues. The CDR3 spells CASSLVPPGTGNYGYTF. Written as DNA, the CDR3 is TGTGCCAGCAGCTTGGTTCCCCCCGGGACAGGGAACTATGGCTACACCTTC.